Listed below are T cell receptor beta chains from one sample, sequenced in a study of shared clonotypes between healthy human individuals. Produced via immunoSEQ multiplex PCR; TCRdb's table is partial and in-frame only. In the table there are around 1,900,000 clones, roughly 93% of which are singletons. What was sequenced was naive CD8+ T cells from PBMCs. All receptors come from a man younger than 35 in good health. Some clones in this sample may be carry-over from other donors' samples. CDR3s include the opening cysteine and the closing phenylalanine or tryptophan. D genes are given only for firm matches. Expanded clones are given a class, and other clones once, few, many or no size at all.

CDR3 DNA: TGTGCCTGGAGTGCCCTAGCGGGAGGGTGGGATGAGCAGTTCTTC
CDR3 protein: CAWSALAGGWDEQFF
clone size: .
J gene: TRBJ2-1
V gene: TRBV30
D gene: TRBD2

CDR3 DNA: TGTGCCAGCAGCCCCGGGGCCAATGAGCAGTTCTTC
CDR3 protein: CASSPGANEQFF
clone size: once
J gene: TRBJ2-1
V gene: TRBV7-2
D gene: .

CDR3 DNA: TGTGCCAGCAGTGCCAGAGTGAACACTGAAGCTTTCTTT
CDR3 protein: CASSARVNTEAFF
clone size: .
J gene: TRBJ1-1
V gene: TRBV28
D gene: .

CDR3 DNA: TGTGCCAGCAGTCCCCAGGACAGGTTTAATGAAAAACTGTTTTTT
CDR3 protein: CASSPQDRFNEKLFF
clone size: .
J gene: TRBJ1-4
V gene: TRBV27
D gene: TRBD1

CDR3 DNA: TGCAGCGGGGGGGGGCGCCCCTACGAGCAGTACTTC
CDR3 protein: CSGGGRPYEQYF
clone size: .
J gene: TRBJ2-7
V gene: TRBV29-1
D gene: .

CDR3 DNA: TGTGCCAGCAGCAGGCGTTTCTCTGGAAACACCATATATTTT
CDR3 protein: CASSRRFSGNTIYF
clone size: .
J gene: TRBJ1-3
V gene: TRBV2
D gene: .

CDR3 DNA: TGCGCCAGCAGCCAAGGTGACAGATACAATGAGCAGTTCTTC
CDR3 protein: CASSQGDRYNEQFF
clone size: .
J gene: TRBJ2-1
V gene: TRBV4-1
D gene: .

CDR3 DNA: TGTGCCATCAGTGGGGAGCCCGGACTAGCTGGGTACGAGCAGTACTTC
CDR3 protein: CAISGEPGLAGYEQYF
clone size: .
J gene: TRBJ2-7
V gene: TRBV10-3
D gene: TRBD2

CDR3 DNA: TGTGCCAGCAGCGTCGTCGGGACAGGGGCCTACGAGCAGTACTTC
CDR3 protein: CASSVVGTGAYEQYF
clone size: .
J gene: TRBJ2-7
V gene: TRBV9
D gene: TRBD1

CDR3 DNA: TGTGCCATACATCTCGGGGGTATCTCCTACGAGCAGTACTTC
CDR3 protein: CAIHLGGISYEQYF
clone size: .
J gene: TRBJ2-7
V gene: TRBV2
D gene: .